These 8 T cell receptor beta chains share one sample of origin, sequenced in a study of T cell clonality in common variable immunodeficiency. General study points: Common variable immunodeficiency TCR beta sequences reportedly had fewer deletions and N-nucleotide insertions.

The antigens for these receptors are not known. The table came from immunoSEQ multiplex PCR; TCRdb's copy has only in-frame clones and leaves some out. Sampling found 25,000 or so clones, none seen once. The specimen was peripheral blood mononuclear cells. These receptors were collected from a human donor with common variable immunodeficiency.

This clone was seen many times. The sequence runs out 3 residues before the end of the CDR3; the remainder is reconstructed from the germline J gene. J is TRBJ1-5 and V is TRBV10-3; TRBD1 matches 12 bases. CDR1 ENHRY and CDR2 SYGVKD come from the germline V gene. The length of the CDR3 is 16 residues. V shed 3 bases and J 7 bases; nucleotides not matched to a gene: 7. This chain's CDR3 is CAISDPGQGAGQPQHF. Partial CDR3 DNA: TGTGCCATCAGTGACCCGGGACAGGGGGCGGGACAGCCC.

This clone has a handful of counts. The DNA ends 3 residues before the CDR3 does, and the rest of the CDR3 is filled in from the germline J gene. The chain has TRBV2 and TRBJ2-7; 12 bases fit TRBD2. Trimming cost V 6 bases and J 0 bases; bases outside gene matches: 6. This CDR3 comprises 16 residues. The germline CDR1 and CDR2 sequences are SNHLY and FYNNEI. CDR3 sequence: CASSQLAGGPSYEQYF. The DNA read from the CDR3 is TGTGCCAGCAGCCAACTAGCGGGGGGCCCCTCCTACGAG.

This clone turned up a few times. The CDR3 end is not reached by the read, which stops 3 residues before it; the germline J gene fills it in. The V call is TRBV2, the J call TRBJ1-4; D gene unclear. The length of the CDR3 is 15 residues. V was shortened by 4 bases and J by 0 bases, with 9 bases between the two germline ends. The germline V gene has CDR1 SNHLY and CDR2 FYNNEI. Partial CDR3 DNA: TGTGCCAGCAGTGGTGTGGCAGCAACTAATGAAAAA. Amino acids: CASSGVAATNEK. The CDR3 as a whole reads CASSGVAATNEKLFF.

This clone was seen a few times. From the germline J gene comes the end of the CDR3, since the read stops 3 residues before it. This sequence joins TRBV6-2 or TRBV6-3 and TRBJ2-2; 7 bases fit TRBD2. The V gene's germline CDR1 is MNHEY and CDR2 SVGEGT. This CDR3 is 14 amino acids long. With V trimmed by 7 bases and J by 3 bases, 5 bases remained unmatched. CDR3 protein: CASKLAVHTGELFF. The CDR3 DNA, read in part, is TGTGCCAGCAAGCTAGCGGTTCACACCGGGGAG.

In the case of this clone: The read terminates 3 residues before the CDR3 end, so the remaining end is supplied by the germline J gene. V and J are TRBV10-3 and TRBJ2-7; D could derive from TRBD1 or TRBD2 (5 bases each). Germline values: CDR1 ENHRY, CDR2 SYGVKD. Trimming stripped 7 bases from V and 5 bases from J, with 21 bases between. CDR3 size: 15 residues. The covered CDR3 bases are TGTGCCATCAACCGCCGGGAAGAAGGGGCCAACGAG. This codes for CAINRREEGANE. In full, the CDR3 reads CAINRREEGANEQYF.

Details on this clone: Sequencing ends 3 residues short of the CDR3 end; the germline J gene provides the rest. The rearrangement uses TRBV18 and TRBJ1-2, with TRBD1 matching over 8 bases. The ends lost 3 bases at V and 1 base at J; junction bases unmatched: 4. CDR1 and CDR2 from the germline V gene are KGHSH and LQKENI. This CDR3 has 15 amino acids. Incomplete CDR3 DNA: TGTGCCAGCTCACCCTCAGGGGGCCGTAACTATGGC. Its translation is CASSPSGGRNYG. The full CDR3 protein is CASSPSGGRNYGYTF.

This clone has ten or more counts. The observed sequence ends 3 residues before the CDR3 terminus, with the missing tail filled in from the germline J gene. The rearrangement links TRBV2 to TRBJ2-2; maybe TRBD1 (5 bases). Germline V lookup: CDR1 SNHLY, CDR2 FYNNEI. CDR3 size: 13 residues. Deletions cut 3 bases from V and 6 bases from J, with 8 bases between. Incomplete CDR3 DNA: TGTGCCAGCAGTGACAGGGTCCCCGGGGAG. Translation gives CASSDRVPGE. The full CDR3 is CASSDRVPGELFF.

There are many counts of this clone. The read gets to within 3 residues of the CDR3 end, and the germline J gene fills in the rest. V is TRBV12-3 or TRBV12-4 and J is TRBJ2-1; TRBD2 matches at 9 bases. J gave up 6 bases and V 4 bases, and 7 bases lay outside the gene matches. The CDR3 covers 15 residues. The CDR3 reads CASSSGTSRSNEQFF. The part of the CDR3 DNA that was read is TGTGCCAGCAGTTCAGGGACTAGCCGGAGCAATGAG.